These 4 T cell receptor beta chains were sequenced from one sample in a study of T cells after yellow fever vaccination (dated by TCRdb to between 2018 and 2021). Receptor libraries were prepared by 5' RACE. Reads for this sample came from an Illumina HiSeq 2500. TCRdb took the public reads, trimmed them with fastp at Q25, ran MiXCR for clone calling and kept in-frame beta chains. CDR3 protein sequences are deduplicated, and each keeps its most common genes and DNA. The table for this sample lists 500,000 to 550,000 distinct CDR3 sequences; around a fifth of them were counted only once. The ten largest clones capture about 15% of the sample. The intended sense of this specimen's treatment or condition label: live attenuated yellow fever vaccine strain. Material: PBMCs, obtained less than 25 days after the first yellow fever vaccination. These receptors were taken from a man between 18 and 29 years old who received the YFV17D yellow fever vaccine.

This clonotype has a count of ten or more. The chain carries TRBV7-2 and TRBJ1-6; tentatively, D is TRBD1 (6 bases). V shed 6 bases and J shed 10 bases, with 19 bases lying between them. Germline CDR1 SGHTA, CDR2 FQGNSA. The CDR3 is made up of 15 amino acids. The DNA for the CDR3 is TGTGCCAGCAGTTCAGGACGGGGGCCCAGATCACCCCTCCACTTT. It translates to CASSSGRGPRSPLHF.

This rearrangement joins TRBV29-1 to TRBJ1-2; TRBD1 is a possible D gene (6 bases). The germline CDR1 and CDR2 sequences are SQVTM and ANQGSEA. The CDR3 consists of 13 residues. V lost 7 bases and J lost 0, with 12 bases in between. The CDR3, as DNA: TGCAGCGACGGACAGTGGACTAACTATGGCTACACCTTC. Its protein is CSDGQWTNYGYTF.

The chain is built from TRBV5-4 and TRBJ2-5; 8 bases are a match to TRBD2. With 6 bases clipped from V and 1 base from J, the junction kept 8 bases outside the gene matches. Germline CDR1 reads SGHNT; CDR2 reads YYREEE (reference sequence). CDR3 length: 15 amino acids. The CDR3 nucleotides are TGTGCCAGCACCACCGGGACTAGGGCCCAAGAGACCCAGTACTTC. Translation gives CASTTGTRAQETQYF. Looking up the rest from reference TRBV5-4 and TRBJ2-5 gives the full variable domain: ETGVTQSPTHLIKTRGQQVTLRCSSQSGHNTVSWYQQALGQGPQFIFQYYREEENGRGNFPPRFSGLQFPNYSSELNVNALELDDSALYLCASTTGTRAQETQYFGPGTRLLVL.

CDR3 sequence reads: CASTLGGANTEAFF. CDR3 nucleotide sequence: TGCGCCAGCACTTTGGGAGGTGCAAACACTGAAGCTTTCTTT. The chain uses TRBV5-1 and TRBJ1-1; D is undetermined. Trimming took off 6 bases at V and 2 bases at J, with 14 bases between the two ends. The V gene's germline CDR1 is SGHRS and CDR2 YFSETQ. CDR3 length equals 14 residues.